The 28 T cell receptor beta chains in this list originate from one sample, sequenced in a study of blood T cell repertoires in COVID-19. The table came from immunoSEQ multiplex PCR; TCRdb's copy has only in-frame clones and leaves some out. The data contain about 300,000 clones, about 90% of them seen just once; the ten biggest clones take up about 2%. Source material: peripheral blood. These receptors all come from a woman aged 25 to 45 with COVID-19, enrolled during active disease.

The chain is built from TRBV19 and TRBJ1-2; 7 bases are shared with TRBD1. Germline loops: CDR1 LNHDA, CDR2 SQIVND (reference sequence). Unmatched junction bases numbered 6, after V lost 7 bases and J lost 7 bases. CDR3 size: 12 residues. CDR3 residues: CASTDTGAGYTF. The CDR3 bases are TGTGCCAGTACCGATACAGGGGCTGGCTACACCTTC.

This chain connects TRBV27 to TRBJ1-2, with TRBD1 as a possible D gene (5 bases). The germline V and J ends were trimmed by 4 bases and 8 bases, with 17 bases remaining between them. CDR1 and CDR2 (germline): MNHEY, SMNVEV (reference sequence). This CDR3 comprises 14 residues. The CDR3 sequence: CASSSPGGTVGYTF. The CDR3 bases are TGTGCCAGCAGTTCCCCCGGGGGTACGGTAGGCTACACCTTC.

The V call is TRBV6-5, the J call TRBJ2-1; 7 nucleotides match TRBD2. V shed 8 bases and J 7 bases; nucleotides not matched to a gene: 8. This CDR3 spans 13 amino acids. Germline V gives CDR1 MNHEY, CDR2 SVGAGI. CDR3 region: CASASGIQNEQFF. CDR3 bases: TGTGCCAGCGCCAGCGGGATACAGAATGAGCAGTTCTTC.

The CDR3 DNA reads as TGTGCCAGCAGCTACACCATGGAGGGGCAAGAGACCCAGTACTTC. It specifies CASSYTMEGQETQYF. V and J are TRBV11-3 and TRBJ2-5, with a tentative D call TRBD2 (6 bases). Germline CDR1 is SGHNT and CDR2 is YENEEA. There are 15 residues in the CDR3. Trimming cost V 4 bases and J 2 bases, with 14 bases left between them.

The chain combines TRBV12-3 or TRBV12-4 with TRBJ2-3; D unresolved. V was cut by 3 bases and J by 2 bases, with 6 bases left in between. This CDR3 spans 13 amino acids. CDR3 coding DNA: TGTGCCAGCAGTTTTCGGGTCACAGATACGCAGTATTTT. It is translated as CASSFRVTDTQYF.

The gene calls are TRBV6-5 and TRBJ2-2; 7 bases map to TRBD1. This CDR3 spans 15 amino acids. CDR1 is MNHEY, CDR2 SVGAGI, per germline. Trimming took 2 bases from V and 3 from J; bases not matched to a gene: 3. Here the CDR3 DNA reads TGTGCCAGCAGTTACGCGACAGGGCACACCGGGGAGCTGTTTTTT. This encodes CASSYATGHTGELFF.

This rearrangement joins TRBV11-3 to TRBJ1-2; D ambiguous. This CDR3 is 13 amino acids long. Germline V gene lookup returns CDR1 SGHNT and CDR2 YENEEA. Trimming took off 1 base at V and 6 bases at J, with 9 bases between the two ends. CDR3 bases: TGTGCCAGCAGCTTAGGATACAGAGATGGCTACACCTTC. This gives the protein CASSLGYRDGYTF.

This chain joins TRBV20-1 and TRBJ1-1, with unresolved D. Germline V gives CDR1 DFQATT, CDR2 SNEGSKA (reference sequence). Trimming cost V 3 bases and J 8 bases, with 7 bases left between them. The CDR3 totals 10 residues. The CDR3 DNA reads as TGCAGTGCTAGGGTACGGGAAGCTTTCTTT. Its protein product is CSARVREAFF.

The chain combines TRBV11-3 with TRBJ1-1; 7 nucleotides agree with TRBD1. Germline lookup yields CDR1 SGHNT and CDR2 YENEEA. V was clipped by 5 bases and J by 3 bases; unmatched bases: 9. The CDR3 has 15 amino acids. CDR3 residues: CASSLTDRDYTEAFF. The CDR3 bases are TGTGCCAGCAGCCTCACAGACAGGGACTACACTGAAGCTTTCTTT. Full variable domain (rest looked up from reference TRBV11-3 and TRBJ1-1): EAGVVQSPRYKIIEKKQPVAFWCNPISGHNTLYWYLQNLGQGPELLIRYENEEAVDDSQLPKDRFSAERLKGVDSTLKIQPAELGDSAVYLCASSLTDRDYTEAFFGQGTRLTVV.

The chain couples TRBV2 to TRBJ1-6, with TRBD1 identical over 7 bases. Trimming took 8 bases from V and 9 from J; bases not matched to a gene: 10. The CDR3 runs to 14 residues. Germline assignment: CDR1 SNHLY and CDR2 FYNNEI. This CDR3 reads CASGTAQAGSPLHF. CDR3 sequence (DNA): TGTGCCAGCGGGACAGCCCAAGCAGGTTCACCCCTCCACTTT.

The V and J genes are TRBV18 and TRBJ1-5; weak D call: TRBD1 (6 bases). The V and J ends lost 3 bases and 0 bases respectively, with 12 bases between them. The CDR3 consists of 16 residues. Germline CDR1 KGHSH, CDR2 LQKENI. CDR3 region: CASSPGLQGSNQPQHF. The CDR3 DNA reads as TGTGCCAGCTCACCGGGACTACAGGGTAGCAATCAGCCCCAGCATTTT.

The rearrangement links TRBV6-5 to TRBJ2-5, with 7 bases aligning to TRBD2. The trim removed 3 bases at V and 4 bases at J, leaving 5 bases unmatched. From germline, CDR1 is MNHEY and CDR2 SVGAGI. The CDR3 consists of 14 residues. CDR3 nucleotide sequence: TGTGCCAGCAGTTATCGGAGCGGGGTAGAGACCCAGTACTTC. Translating it yields CASSYRSGVETQYF.

The CDR3 sequence is CASRRRALNTEAFF. CDR3 DNA sequence: TGTGCCAGCAGACGCAGGGCCCTGAACACTGAAGCTTTCTTT. The V call is TRBV28, the J call TRBJ1-1, with TRBD1 as a possible D gene (5 bases). CDR3 length: 14 amino acids. Trimming left V 6 bases short and J 0 bases short, with 11 bases between. Germline CDR1 is MDHEN and CDR2 is SYDVKM.

The count of this clone is one. The chain couples TRBV6-5 to TRBJ2-5; 9 bases are shared with TRBD2. The CDR3 is made up of 15 amino acids. V lost 0 bases and J lost 5; bases outside the gene matches: 4. From germline, CDR1 is MNHEY and CDR2 SVGAGI. The CDR3 sequence: CASSYSGLAGETQYF. The CDR3 coding sequence is TGTGCCAGCAGTTACTCGGGACTAGCCGGGGAGACCCAGTACTTC.

The rearrangement uses TRBV28 and TRBJ1-5; the match to TRBD1 covers 9 bases. Germline V gives CDR1 MDHEN, CDR2 SYDVKM. This CDR3 is built from 18 residues. V lost 3 bases to trimming and J lost 4 bases; unmatched junction nucleotides: 13. The CDR3 bases are TGTGCCAGCAGTTTGTCAACTCTCCGGGACAGGGCTAATCAGCCCCAGCATTTT. As protein: CASSLSTLRDRANQPQHF.

This clone has just one count. The chain is built from TRBV7-9 and TRBJ1-1; D remains unclear. V gave up 5 bases and J gave up 5 bases, with 21 bases separating them. The CDR3 has 16 residues. Germline lookup yields CDR1 SEHNR and CDR2 FQNEAQ (reference sequence). The CDR3 DNA follows: TGTGCCAGCAGCGCGAACCAAGGGCGGGGTTTGACTGAAGCTTTCTTT. Translated: CASSANQGRGLTEAFF.

This clone was picked up a small number of times. V usage is TRBV3-1 (or the pseudogene TRBV3-2) and J usage is TRBJ1-6; D not certain. The CDR3 totals 13 residues. Germline CDR1 LGHDT, CDR2 YNNKEL (reference sequence). V lost 5 bases, J lost 9 bases, and 11 bases lay in between. Written as DNA, the CDR3 is TGTGCCAGCAGCAGCGCTTTGAGTTCACCCCTCCACTTT. Translated: CASSSALSSPLHF.

CDR3 DNA sequence: TGTGCCAGCTCACTCGCAGGGTCTGCTCAAGAGACCCAGTACTTC. Its protein product is CASSLAGSAQETQYF. The chain joins TRBV18 to TRBJ2-5; D possibly corresponds to TRBD1 (5 bases). V dropped 4 bases and J dropped 2 bases, with 14 bases sitting between them. Germline V gene sequence: CDR1 KGHSH, CDR2 LQKENI. The CDR3 contains 15 residues.

The chain couples TRBV9 to TRBJ1-2; D is possibly TRBD1 (5 bases). In germline, CDR1 is SGDLS, CDR2 YYNGEE. Trimming left V 6 bases short and J 4 bases short, with 16 bases between. The CDR3 has 14 amino acids. CDR3 sequence reads: CASTGWGGGYGYTF. CDR3 DNA sequence: TGTGCCAGCACCGGATGGGGGGGAGGCTATGGCTACACCTTC.

This chain joins TRBV2 and TRBJ1-3; D is possibly TRBD1 (5 bases). Trimming removed 7 bases from V and 4 bases from J, with 11 bases in between. Germline V lookup: CDR1 SNHLY, CDR2 FYNNEI. The CDR3 extends over 13 amino acids. The CDR3 is CASTPGVGNTIYF. CDR3 in DNA: TGTGCCAGCACTCCGGGGGTCGGAAACACCATATATTTT. The full variable domain, in which reference TRBV2 and TRBJ1-3 provide the parts outside the CDR3, is EPEVTQTPSHQVTQMGQEVILRCVPISNHLYFYWYRQILGQKVEFLVSFYNNEISEKSEIFDDQFSVERPDGSNFTLKIRSTKLEDSAMYFCASTPGVGNTIYFGEGSWLTVV.

The chain has TRBV7-8 and TRBJ2-7, with D perhaps TRBD1 (6 bases). Trimming took 6 bases from V and 0 from J, leaving 15 bases between them. This CDR3 spans 15 amino acids. Germline values: CDR1 SGHVS, CDR2 FQNEAQ. CDR3 sequence (DNA): TGTGCCAGCAGGCCGGGGACATCCGCCTCCTACGAGCAGTACGTC. This translates into CASRPGTSASYEQYV.

This chain uses TRBV30 with TRBJ1-2; TRBD1 matches 11 bases. CDR3 length: 14 amino acids. In germline, CDR1 is GTSNPN, CDR2 SVGIG (reference sequence). J gave up 8 bases and V 3 bases, and 8 bases lay outside the gene matches. CDR3 in DNA: TGTGCCTGGAGCGCCGGGACAGGGGGAGAAGGCTACACCTTC. It encodes CAWSAGTGGEGYTF.

The table lists this clone with a count of one. V usage is TRBV4-1 and J usage is TRBJ1-6; D is uncertain. V was clipped by 0 bases and J by 10 bases, with 13 bases between them. Per germline, CDR1 MGHRA and CDR2 YSYEKL. The CDR3 sequence is 15 residues long. The CDR3 spells CASSQEMRTGSPLHF. CDR3 DNA: TGCGCCAGCAGCCAAGAAATGCGAACGGGATCACCCCTCCACTTT.

In regard to this clone: This CDR3 is also generated by other DNA sequences in the sample. The chain recombines TRBV27 with TRBJ2-2; 9 nucleotides align to TRBD1. Germline V gene data show CDR1 as MNHEY and CDR2 as SMNVEV (reference sequence). The CDR3 has 14 residues. J lost 7 bases, V lost 4 bases, and 4 bases had no gene match. The CDR3 sequence is CASSSQGAFGELFF. CDR3 DNA sequence: TGTGCCAGCAGTTCACAGGGGGCGTTCGGGGAGCTGTTTTTT.

The chain joins TRBV25-1 to TRBJ1-6; 7 nucleotides agree with TRBD1. V was pared by 3 bases and J by 6 bases, with 8 bases of the junction left unmatched. The CDR3 totals 16 residues. Germline-derived CDR1 and CDR2 are MGHDK and SYGVNS. The CDR3 loop reads CASSDSTGQLNSPLHF. The DNA for the CDR3 is TGTGCCAGCAGTGATTCCACGGGACAGCTTAATTCACCCCTCCACTTT. Filled out from reference TRBV25-1 and TRBJ1-6, the complete variable domain reads EADIYQTPRYLVIGTGKKITLECSQTMGHDKMYWYQQDPGMELHLIHYSYGVNSTEKGDLSSESTVSRIRTEHFPLTLESARPSHTSQYLCASSDSTGQLNSPLHFGNGTRLTVT.

The chain employs TRBV5-6 and TRBJ1-2; 9 bases are shared with TRBD1. V lost 2 bases to trimming and J lost 7 bases; unmatched junction nucleotides: 12. Germline V gives CDR1 SGHDT, CDR2 YYEEEE. This CDR3 comprises 16 residues. The CDR3 DNA follows: TGTGCCAGCAGCTTACAGGGGGCAATCACCGTTGCTGGCTACACCTTC. Translating it yields CASSLQGAITVAGYTF.

The genes are TRBV14 and TRBJ2-1; TRBD2 matches at 10 bases. CDR3 length: 16 amino acids. The ends lost 1 base at V and 6 bases at J; junction bases unmatched: 6. Germline loops: CDR1 SGHDN, CDR2 FVKESK. The DNA of the CDR3 is TGTGCCAGCAGCCAAGTTAGGCTAGCGGGGGTCAATGAGCAGTTCTTC. Protein: CASSQVRLAGVNEQFF.

The rearrangement joins TRBV21-1 to TRBJ2-3; the table calls TRBD1, which could not be checked here. TRBV21-1 is a listed pseudogene. The CDR3 has 17 residues. The CDR3 reads CASSFRDSNYSSDTQYF. In DNA form, the CDR3 reads TGTGCCAGCAGCTTCCGGGACAGCAACTATTCATCAGATACGCAGTATTTT.